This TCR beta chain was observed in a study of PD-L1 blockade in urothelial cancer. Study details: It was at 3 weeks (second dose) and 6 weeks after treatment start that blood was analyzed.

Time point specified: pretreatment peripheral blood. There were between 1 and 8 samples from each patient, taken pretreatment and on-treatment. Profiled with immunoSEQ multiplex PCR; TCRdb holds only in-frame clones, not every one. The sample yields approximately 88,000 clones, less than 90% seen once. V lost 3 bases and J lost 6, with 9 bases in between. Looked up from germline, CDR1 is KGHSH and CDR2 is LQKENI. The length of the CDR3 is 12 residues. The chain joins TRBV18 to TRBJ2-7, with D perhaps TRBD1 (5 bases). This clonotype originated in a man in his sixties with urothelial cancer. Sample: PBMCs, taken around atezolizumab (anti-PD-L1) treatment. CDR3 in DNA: TGTGCCAGCTCACCGTCAGGGCTCGAGCAGTACTTC. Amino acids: CASSPSGLEQYF.